A selection of T cell receptor beta chains follows, all from one sample in a study of blood T cell repertoires in COVID-19. Using immunoSEQ multiplex PCR, the repertoire was profiled, and TCRdb retains in-frame clones only, with some absent. The sample lists about 210,000 clones; about four fifths were seen once. Sequences were obtained from peripheral blood. These receptors came from a middle-aged man with active or convalescent COVID-19. Both conserved end residues are part of each CDR3. The D gene is left open where the match is weak. Not every row has a clone size; where given, it reads once, few, many or a size class.

j_gene: TRBJ2-3
d_gene: .
v_gene: TRBV11-3
abundance: .
CDR3nt: TGTGCCAGCAGCTTAGGACAAAACACAGATACGCAGTATTTT
CDR3aa: CASSLGQNTDTQYF

j_gene: TRBJ1-2
d_gene: .
v_gene: TRBV18
abundance: .
CDR3nt: TGTGCCAGCTCACCACCTCCCATTGGGGCCCCCAACTATGGCTACACCTTC
CDR3aa: CASSPPPIGAPNYGYTF

j_gene: TRBJ1-1
d_gene: .
v_gene: TRBV2
abundance: .
CDR3nt: TGTGCCAGCAGTGTCCCCTTGGAGGCTTTCTTT
CDR3aa: CASSVPLEAFF

j_gene: TRBJ2-7
d_gene: TRBD2
v_gene: TRBV3-1/TRBV3-2
abundance: .
CDR3nt: TGTGCCAGCAGCCAAGTTGCTCTAGCGGGAGTACCCTACGAGCAGTACTTC
CDR3aa: CASSQVALAGVPYEQYF

j_gene: TRBJ2-3
d_gene: TRBD1
v_gene: TRBV15
abundance: .
CDR3nt: TGTGCCACCAGCAGAGAAGGACAGGTCATAGATACGCAGTATTTT
CDR3aa: CATSREGQVIDTQYF

j_gene: TRBJ2-7
d_gene: TRBD1
v_gene: TRBV29-1
abundance: .
CDR3nt: TGCAGCGTTGAATCCCCGGGACAGGGGGGTAGATACGAGCAGTACTTC
CDR3aa: CSVESPGQGGRYEQYF

j_gene: TRBJ2-1
d_gene: .
v_gene: TRBV24-1
abundance: .
CDR3nt: TGTGCCACCAGTGAGCCGGGTTCTTACAATGAGCAGTTCTTC
CDR3aa: CATSEPGSYNEQFF

j_gene: TRBJ2-3
d_gene: .
v_gene: TRBV6-1
abundance: once
CDR3nt: TGTGCCAGCAGTGAAGGCTATGGCGCAGTCATCCTTAATCAGGAGTATTTT
CDR3aa: CASSEGYGAVILNQEYF

j_gene: TRBJ2-2
d_gene: .
v_gene: TRBV7-2
abundance: .
CDR3nt: TGTGCCAGCAGCTTGGACTCGAACACCGGGGAGCTGTTTTTT
CDR3aa: CASSLDSNTGELFF

j_gene: TRBJ1-1
d_gene: .
v_gene: TRBV6-5
abundance: .
CDR3nt: TGTGCCAGCTCGAATTTCGGCACTGAAGCTTTCTTT
CDR3aa: CASSNFGTEAFF

j_gene: TRBJ2-1
d_gene: .
v_gene: TRBV7-8
abundance: .
CDR3nt: TGTGCCAGCAGCTTAAGGGGCGGGATTTCCTACAATGAGCAGTTCTTC
CDR3aa: CASSLRGGISYNEQFF

j_gene: TRBJ2-5
d_gene: .
v_gene: TRBV24-1
abundance: .
CDR3nt: TGTGCCACCAGTGATCCAGGGGTGACGGGTTTGGAGGAGACCCAGTACTTC
CDR3aa: CATSDPGVTGLEETQYF

j_gene: TRBJ2-6
d_gene: TRBD2
v_gene: TRBV7-9
abundance: .
CDR3nt: TGTGCCAGCAGCCCGAGGGGACTAGCGGGCTCTGGGGCCAACGTCCTGACTTTC
CDR3aa: CASSPRGLAGSGANVLTF

j_gene: TRBJ1-1
d_gene: .
v_gene: TRBV10-3
abundance: .
CDR3nt: TGTGCCATCAGTGACAGTGGAGATGAAGCTTTCTTT
CDR3aa: CAISDSGDEAFF

j_gene: TRBJ1-2
d_gene: TRBD1
v_gene: TRBV25-1
abundance: .
CDR3nt: TGTGCCAGCAGCCCGGGACAGAACTATGGCTACACCTTC
CDR3aa: CASSPGQNYGYTF

j_gene: TRBJ1-2
d_gene: .
v_gene: TRBV25-1
abundance: once
CDR3nt: TGTGCCAGCAGTGGAATGAGGATAACCAACTATGGCTACACCTTC
CDR3aa: CASSGMRITNYGYTF

j_gene: TRBJ2-3
d_gene: TRBD2
v_gene: TRBV2
abundance: .
CDR3nt: TGTGCCAGCACGATGCTAGCGGGGAAAGATACGCAGTATTTT
CDR3aa: CASTMLAGKDTQYF

j_gene: TRBJ2-7
d_gene: TRBD1
v_gene: TRBV19
abundance: .
CDR3nt: TGTGCCAGTAGTTCCCCGGGACAGTCGAATACCTACGAGCAGTACTTC
CDR3aa: CASSSPGQSNTYEQYF

j_gene: TRBJ2-1
d_gene: .
v_gene: TRBV7-6
abundance: .
CDR3nt: TGTGCCAGCAGCAGACAGAGCTCCTACAATGAGCAGTTCTTC
CDR3aa: CASSRQSSYNEQFF

j_gene: TRBJ1-1
d_gene: TRBD1
v_gene: TRBV6-5
abundance: .
CDR3nt: TGTGCCAGCAGGTCCGGGACAGGGGCGAACACTGAAGCTTTCTTT
CDR3aa: CASRSGTGANTEAFF

j_gene: TRBJ2-2
d_gene: .
v_gene: TRBV7-8
abundance: .
CDR3nt: TGTGCCAGCAGCTTGGGGGGTAACGGGGAGCTGTTTTTT
CDR3aa: CASSLGGNGELFF

j_gene: TRBJ1-2
d_gene: TRBD1
v_gene: TRBV10-3
abundance: .
CDR3nt: TGTGCCATCACTCGGGACAGGGGACAAGGCTACACCTTC
CDR3aa: CAITRDRGQGYTF

j_gene: TRBJ2-7
d_gene: TRBD2
v_gene: TRBV19
abundance: .
CDR3nt: TGTGCCAGCCGCGGGACTAGCTCCCCCTACGAGCAGTACTTC
CDR3aa: CASRGTSSPYEQYF

j_gene: TRBJ2-3
d_gene: .
v_gene: TRBV15
abundance: .
CDR3nt: TGTGCCACCAGCAGAGAGCAGTCCACAGATACGCAGTATTTT
CDR3aa: CATSREQSTDTQYF

j_gene: TRBJ2-4
d_gene: TRBD1
v_gene: TRBV2
abundance: .
CDR3nt: TGTGCCAGCACCCTGAGTCCCCGACAGGGGGTCCCCAAAAACATTCAGTACTTC
CDR3aa: CASTLSPRQGVPKNIQYF

j_gene: TRBJ1-5
d_gene: .
v_gene: TRBV19
abundance: .
CDR3nt: TGTGCCAGTAGTATACAGGCAGGGGAAAATCAGCCCCAGCATTTT
CDR3aa: CASSIQAGENQPQHF

j_gene: TRBJ2-1
d_gene: .
v_gene: TRBV6-1
abundance: .
CDR3nt: TGTGCCAGCAGTGAGCAGGGTGGCTCCTACAATGAGCAGTTCTTC
CDR3aa: CASSEQGGSYNEQFF

j_gene: TRBJ2-2
d_gene: TRBD1
v_gene: TRBV19
abundance: once
CDR3nt: TGTGCCAGTAACCCCCCGGGACAGGGCGCCGGGGAGCTGTTTTTT
CDR3aa: CASNPPGQGAGELFF